This passage covers 4 T cell receptor beta chains from one sample sequenced in a study of cytomegalovirus exposure and HLA in healthy donors. Repertoires were generated with immunoSEQ multiplex PCR, while TCRdb's copy carries only in-frame clones and drops some. The sample yields around 80,000 clones, 85% to 95% seen once. Material: PBMCs. The origin of the receptors is a woman aged 18 to 35 in good health and CMV-seronegative.

The J gene is TRBJ2-1, the V gene TRBV5-4; D might be TRBD1 (6 bases). Germline V gene sequence: CDR1 SGHNT, CDR2 YYREEE (reference sequence). CDR3 size: 15 residues. Between the trimmed V and J ends, which lost 4 bases and 6 bases, there was a span of 17 bases. CDR3 nucleotide sequence: TGTGCCAGCAGCCCACAACCACAGACAGGCAATGAGCAGTTCTTC. It encodes CASSPQPQTGNEQFF.

The chain is built from TRBV29-1 and TRBJ1-3; D unclear. Germline CDR1 reads SQVTM; CDR2 reads ANQGSEA. This CDR3 comprises 13 residues. V dropped 7 bases and J dropped 0 bases, with 10 bases sitting between them. This chain's CDR3 is CSEAHRSGNTIYF. The CDR3 bases are TGCAGCGAAGCCCACCGCTCTGGAAACACCATATATTTT. The whole variable domain, filled in from reference TRBV29-1 and TRBJ1-3, reads SAVISQKPSRDICQRGTSLTIQCQVDSQVTMMFWYRQQPGQSLTLIATANQGSEATYESGFVIDKFPISRPNLTFSTLTVSNMSPEDSSIYLCSEAHRSGNTIYFGEGSWLTVV.

V usage is TRBV4-1 and J usage is TRBJ2-7, with 9 bases aligning to TRBD2. Trimming removed 1 base from V and 0 bases from J; junction bases left unmatched: 4. In germline, CDR1 is MGHRA, CDR2 YSYEKL. CDR3 length equals 16 residues. The CDR3 nucleotides read TGCGCCAGCAGCCAAGTTAGCGGGGGCCTCTCCTACGAGCAGTACTTC. Encoded protein: CASSQVSGGLSYEQYF.

This clone was observed a few times. CDR3 in amino acids: CSVHSLGQGFDGYTF. The CDR3 coding sequence is TGCAGCGTGCACTCCCTTGGACAGGGGTTTGATGGCTACACCTTC. The genes are TRBV29-1 and TRBJ1-2; TRBD1 agrees at 9 bases. J was trimmed by 6 bases and V by 6 bases; bases with no gene match: 14. The CDR3 consists of 15 residues. The V gene's germline CDR1 is SQVTM and CDR2 ANQGSEA.